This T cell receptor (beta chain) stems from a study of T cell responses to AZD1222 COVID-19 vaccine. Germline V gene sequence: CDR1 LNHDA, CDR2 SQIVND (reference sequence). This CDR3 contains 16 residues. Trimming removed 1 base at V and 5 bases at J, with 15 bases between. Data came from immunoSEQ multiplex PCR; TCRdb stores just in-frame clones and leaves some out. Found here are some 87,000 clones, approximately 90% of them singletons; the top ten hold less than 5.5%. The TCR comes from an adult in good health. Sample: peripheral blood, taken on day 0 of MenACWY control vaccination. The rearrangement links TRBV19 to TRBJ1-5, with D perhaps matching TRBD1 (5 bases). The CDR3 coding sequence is TGTGCCAGTAGTATAGTGCCCGTGACAGACTATCAGCCCCAGCATTTT. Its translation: CASSIVPVTDYQPQHF.